The 15 T cell receptor beta chains given below trace back to one sample, sequenced in a study of post-analysis software for immune sequencing data. These TCRs' antigens remain unknown. Incorporated into the TCR beta cDNA libraries were unique molecular identifiers, which served to reduce PCR and sequencing biases. TCRdb itself ran the PCR reads through MiXCR, one entry per CDR3 protein. The sample carries some 890,000 distinct CDR3 sequences, approximately 57% recorded once. Study outcomes and limitations: Patients carried roughly five TRBV segments more frequently than controls did, and TRBV5-6, TRBV5-1 and TRBV20-1 were among them.

Sequenced: blood. These receptors came from a girl between 5 and 17 years old with multiple sclerosis.

The rearrangement uses TRBV5-1 and TRBJ2-7; TRBD2 might be the D (5 bases). The CDR3 has 15 residues. The V end lost 0 bases, the J end lost 5 bases, and 15 bases lay between the germline ends. Germline CDR1 is SGHRS and CDR2 is YFSETQ. The CDR3 region is CASSLGGSGTHEQYF. The DNA of the CDR3 is TGCGCCAGCAGCTTGGGAGGAAGCGGAACCCACGAGCAGTACTTC. Using reference TRBV5-1 and TRBJ2-7 for the parts outside the CDR3, the full variable domain is KAGVTQTPRYLIKTRGQQVTLSCSPISGHRSVSWYQQTPGQGLQFLFEYFSETQRNKGNFPGRFSGRQFSNSRSEMNVSTLELGDSALYLCASSLGGSGTHEQYFGPGTRLTVT.

This clonotype has just a few counts. The J gene is TRBJ2-1, the V gene TRBV5-5, with D hard to call. Per germline, CDR1 SGHKS and CDR2 YYEKEE (reference sequence). V lost 0 bases and J lost 7, with 8 bases in between. The CDR3 sequence is 13 residues long. For the CDR3, the DNA is TGTGCCAGCAGCTTGGGTCCGGCTAATGAGCAGTTCTTC. It specifies CASSLGPANEQFF.

The J gene is TRBJ2-1, the V gene TRBV7-8; TRBD2 matches at 11 bases. This CDR3 comprises 15 residues. Germline values: CDR1 SGHVS, CDR2 FQNEAQ. Trimming removed 5 bases from V and 3 bases from J; junction bases left unmatched: 3. The CDR3 DNA reads TGTGCCAGCAGCGTACTAGCGGGGGACTACAATGAGCAGTTCTTC. Translating gives CASSVLAGDYNEQFF.

This chain uses TRBV7-9 with TRBJ2-1; D is undetermined. This CDR3 is built from 13 residues. The germline V gene has CDR1 SEHNR and CDR2 FQNEAQ (reference sequence). The germline V and J ends were trimmed by 5 bases and 6 bases, with 11 bases remaining between them. The CDR3 nucleotides are TGTGCCAGCAGCCACCTGGTGGGCAATGAGCAGTTCTTC. Residues: CASSHLVGNEQFF.

CDR3 residues: CASSPRTSGSYNEQFF. In DNA form, the CDR3 reads TGTGCCAGCAGCCCCCGGACTAGCGGGAGCTACAATGAGCAGTTCTTC. This chain uses TRBV7-3 with TRBJ2-1, with 13 bases that match TRBD2. Germline CDR1 SGHTA, CDR2 FQGTGA. CDR3 length equals 16 residues. V was clipped by 5 bases and J by 3 bases; unmatched bases: 4.

The CDR3 loop reads CASSLARKETDTQYF. Here the CDR3 DNA reads TGCGCCAGCAGCTTGGCGCGGAAAGAAACAGATACGCAGTATTTT. The chain employs TRBV5-1 and TRBJ2-3; D uncertain. Trimming cost V 0 bases and J 3 bases, with 11 bases left between them. Germline V gene data show CDR1 as SGHRS and CDR2 as YFSETQ. CDR3 length: 15 residues.

This clonotype was counted a few times. The V and J genes are TRBV7-9 and TRBJ2-4, with D perhaps matching TRBD2 (5 bases). The end of the DNA fits TRBJ2-5 better, so the J call may be wrong. The CDR3 consists of 16 residues. CDR1 and CDR2 from the germline V gene are SEHNR and FQNEAQ (reference sequence). The CDR3 protein is CASSFLGLAPQETQYF. Written as DNA, the CDR3 is TGTGCCAGCAGCTTTCTCGGGCTAGCCCCACAAGAGACCCAGTACTTC.

The chain employs TRBV29-1 and TRBJ1-5, with D uncertain. The germline V gene has CDR1 SQVTM and CDR2 ANQGSEA. Trimming shortened V by 5 bases and J by 2 bases, and 10 bases separated the two germline ends. The length of the CDR3 is 13 residues. This chain's CDR3 is CSVCSPGNQPQHF. The CDR3 DNA is TGCAGCGTTTGTAGTCCGGGCAATCAGCCCCAGCATTTT.

This clonotype has only a few counts. The rearrangement joins TRBV7-6 to TRBJ2-7, with 9 bases matching TRBD1. The junction had 13 bases not matched to a gene; V was cut back by 5 bases and J by 5 bases. CDR3 length: 16 residues. Germline CDR1 SGHVS, CDR2 FNYEAQ. The CDR3 loop is CASSNGLRDRVNEQYF. The CDR3 DNA reads as TGTGCCAGCAGCAACGGCCTCCGGGACAGGGTCAACGAGCAGTACTTC.

The chain employs TRBV12-3 or TRBV12-4 and TRBJ1-4, with unresolved D. Deletions cut 6 bases from V and 12 bases from J, with 23 bases between. The CDR3 length is 15 residues. The chain's CDR3 is CASSPTSGPTGELFF. In DNA, the CDR3 is TGTGCCAGCAGCCCTACCAGCGGACCCACTGGGGAACTGTTTTTT.

The chain carries TRBV12-5 and TRBJ1-2; tentatively, D is TRBD1 (5 bases). V was trimmed by 4 bases and J by 7 bases, leaving 13 bases between them. This CDR3 contains 13 residues. CDR1 and CDR2 (germline): LGHNT, FRNRAP. CDR3 nucleotide sequence: TGTGCTAGTGGTTCGCCCCGACAGCGTGGCTACACCTTC. Amino acid sequence: CASGSPRQRGYTF.

The rearrangement uses TRBV12-3 or TRBV12-4 and TRBJ1-2, with D unresolved. This CDR3 is 16 amino acids long. The V gene lost 3 bases and the J gene lost 3 bases, with 17 bases spanning the gap. The CDR3 loop reads CASSLGPGGPDYGYTF. CDR3 nucleotide sequence: TGTGCCAGCAGTTTGGGCCCGGGAGGCCCCGACTATGGCTACACCTTC.

DNA of the CDR3: TGCGCCAGCAGCTTGGACCTCGACAGGGGGCGGACCGGGGAGCTGTTTTTT. Residues: CASSLDLDRGRTGELFF. The rearrangement links TRBV5-1 to TRBJ2-2; 10 positions agree with TRBD1. The germline V gene has CDR1 SGHRS and CDR2 YFSETQ. CDR3 size: 17 residues. V shed 0 bases, J shed 5 bases, and the junction held 7 bases outside the gene matches.

The chain combines TRBV10-3 with TRBJ2-5, with TRBD2 matching 11 bases. The J call may be incorrect, as the DNA end agrees better with TRBJ2-7. CDR1 ENHRY and CDR2 SYGVKD come from the germline V gene. This CDR3 has 16 residues. The CDR3 here is CAISPRGTSGSYEQYF. CDR3 bases: TGTGCCATCAGTCCAAGGGGGACTAGCGGCTCCTACGAGCAGTACTTC.

The chain joins TRBV7-2 to TRBJ2-1; TRBD2 matches at 9 bases. V lost 7 bases to trimming and J lost 6 bases; unmatched junction nucleotides: 10. In germline, CDR1 is SGHTA, CDR2 FQGNSA. CDR3 length equals 15 residues. The CDR3 bases are TGTGCCAGCAAGAGGGAAGCTAGCGGGACCAATGAGCAGTTCTTC. This gives the protein CASKREASGTNEQFF.